Each of the 23 T cell receptor beta chains below was sequenced from the same sample in a study of shared clonotypes between healthy human individuals. Sequenced by immunoSEQ multiplex PCR; TCRdb stores in-frame clones only, minus some. The sample records about 480,000 clones, 70% to 80% being singletons. The sequenced sample consisted of PBMCs. The receptors here all came from a middle-aged woman in good health. Some clones in this sample may be carry-over from other donors' samples.

The genes are TRBV5-4 and TRBJ2-5, with D unclear. The V end lost 4 bases, the J end lost 2 bases, and 18 bases lay between the germline ends. Germline-derived CDR1 and CDR2 are SGHNT and YYREEE (reference sequence). The CDR3 extends over 16 amino acids. CDR3 in amino acids: CASSPAGLEIQETQYF. CDR3 DNA sequence: TGTGCCAGCAGCCCGGCCGGGCTAGAGATACAAGAGACCCAGTACTTC.

V and J are TRBV2 and TRBJ2-7; D might be TRBD1 (5 bases). CDR1 and CDR2 (germline): SNHLY, FYNNEI. The length of the CDR3 is 14 residues. V dropped 3 bases and J dropped 3 bases, with 12 bases sitting between them. The CDR3 DNA reads as TGTGCCAGCAGTGAGGTGACGACAGACTACGAGCAGTACTTC. Its translation is CASSEVTTDYEQYF. Combining the CDR3 with reference TRBV2 and TRBJ2-7 gives the whole variable domain EPEVTQTPSHQVTQMGQEVILRCVPISNHLYFYWYRQILGQKVEFLVSFYNNEISEKSEIFDDQFSVERPDGSNFTLKIRSTKLEDSAMYFCASSEVTTDYEQYFGPGTRLTVT.

The V and J genes are TRBV27 and TRBJ2-7, with 11 bases fitting TRBD2. Trimming at V came to 3 bases and at J to 4 bases, leaving 2 bases not matched to a gene. CDR3 size: 14 residues. The V gene's germline CDR1 is MNHEY and CDR2 SMNVEV (reference sequence). The CDR3 reads CASSFTSGSYEQYF. CDR3 sequence (DNA): TGTGCCAGCAGTTTCACTAGCGGGAGTTACGAGCAGTACTTC.

CDR3 in amino acids: CASSLSARSNYGYTF. The CDR3 DNA sequence: TGTGCCAGCAGCTTATCGGCCCGATCTAACTATGGCTACACCTTC. The chain has TRBV7-3 and TRBJ1-2; D unclear. V was shortened by 2 bases and J by 0 bases, with 10 bases between the two germline ends. The CDR3 contains 15 residues. Germline V CDR1 and CDR2: SGHTA, FQGTGA.

The rearrangement joins TRBV10-2 to TRBJ2-3, with D possibly being TRBD2 (5 bases). Germline lookup yields CDR1 WSHSY and CDR2 SAAADI. The CDR3 contains 14 residues. V was cut by 4 bases and J by 8 bases, with 16 bases left in between. This chain's CDR3 is CASSVDELRATQYF. CDR3 DNA: TGCGCCAGCAGTGTGGATGAGCTGAGGGCTACGCAGTATTTT.

The gene calls are TRBV5-4 and TRBJ1-1, with D unclear. This CDR3 comprises 14 residues. From germline, CDR1 is SGHNT and CDR2 YYREEE (reference sequence). The germline V and J ends were trimmed by 2 bases and 2 bases, with 10 bases remaining between them. DNA for the CDR3: TGTGCCAGCAGCTTTGAGGTAGCAAACACTGAAGCTTTCTTT. Its protein product is CASSFEVANTEAFF.

This clone was recorded many times. The chain joins TRBV5-5 to TRBJ2-4; D could derive from TRBD1 or TRBD2 (6 bases each). The ends were cut back, 6 bases at V and 7 bases at J, with 20 bases in the middle. The CDR3 is made up of 15 amino acids. Germline V gene lookup returns CDR1 SGHKS and CDR2 YYEKEE (reference sequence). The CDR3 spells CASNSLDGGYNIQYF. The CDR3 region has the DNA TGTGCCAGCAACTCCCTTGACGGGGGCTATAACATTCAGTACTTC.

This rearrangement joins TRBV7-2 to TRBJ2-5; 8 bases fit TRBD2. J gave up 5 bases and V 5 bases, and 13 bases lay outside the gene matches. CDR3 length equals 16 residues. CDR1 and CDR2 (germline): SGHTA, FQGNSA. CDR3 DNA sequence: TGTACCAGCAGCCGCCTGGGCGCGGGAGGTGGGGAGACCCAGTACTTC. Its protein is CTSSRLGAGGGETQYF.

This clone has only one observation. The rearrangement joins TRBV10-3 to TRBJ2-6; D remains unclear. Trimming removed 3 bases from V and 8 bases from J, with 14 bases in between. The germline gives CDR1 ENHRY, CDR2 SYGVKD. The CDR3 runs to 15 residues. CDR3 amino acids: CAISDNLVATNVLTF. As DNA, the CDR3 is TGTGCCATCAGTGATAACCTCGTGGCAACCAACGTCCTGACTTTC.

The genes are TRBV19 and TRBJ2-4; D gene unclear. The CDR3 runs 17 residues. Trimming stripped 0 bases from V and 0 bases from J, with 12 bases between. Germline values: CDR1 LNHDA, CDR2 SQIVND (reference sequence). The CDR3 spells CASSIEGSNLAKNIQYF. Here the CDR3 DNA reads TGTGCCAGTAGTATAGAAGGTAGTAACCTAGCCAAAAACATTCAGTACTTC.

The rearrangement links TRBV7-2 to TRBJ1-5, with a weak D call TRBD1 (6 bases). The V end lost 5 bases, the J end lost 5 bases, and 10 bases lay between the germline ends. The CDR3 consists of 13 residues. The germline gives CDR1 SGHTA, CDR2 FQGNSA. The CDR3 DNA reads as TGTGCCAGCAGCCCAGGGGCGGATCAGCCCCAGCATTTT. Its protein product is CASSPGADQPQHF.

This chain links TRBV7-9 with TRBJ1-1; no firm D call. Trimming removed 5 bases from V and 4 bases from J, with 20 bases in between. The germline V gene has CDR1 SEHNR and CDR2 FQNEAQ (reference sequence). This CDR3 has 16 residues. The CDR3 DNA reads TGTGCCAGCAGCCTAGGTGCCCTACACGCGGTCACTGAAGCTTTCTTT. Its translation is CASSLGALHAVTEAFF. Supplemented by reference TRBV7-9 and TRBJ1-1, the full variable domain reads DTGVSQNPRHKITKRGQNVTFRCDPISEHNRLYWYRQTLGQGPEFLTYFQNEAQLEKSRLLSDRFSAERPKGSFSTLEIQRTEQGDSAMYLCASSLGALHAVTEAFFGQGTRLTVV.

This clone showed up just once. This rearrangement joins TRBV9 to TRBJ2-3; tentatively, D is TRBD2 (6 bases). The CDR3 has 17 residues. CDR1 is SGDLS and CDR2 is YYNGEE in the germline V gene. Trimming removed 4 bases at V and 4 bases at J, with 22 bases between. The CDR3 nucleotides read TGTGCCAGCAGCCCTATTATCGGGGCTAGCGAGGCAGATACGCAGTATTTT. It specifies CASSPIIGASEADTQYF.

The V call is TRBV28, the J call TRBJ2-7; D call uncertain. V was trimmed by 4 bases and J by 1 base, leaving 11 bases between them. The length of the CDR3 is 14 residues. The germline V gene has CDR1 MDHEN and CDR2 SYDVKM. CDR3 sequence: CASSSTRTSYEQYF. The CDR3 region has the DNA TGTGCCAGCAGTTCCACTCGGACGTCCTACGAGCAGTACTTC.

The chain links TRBV27 to TRBJ2-5, with 7 bases identical to TRBD1. Germline CDR1 MNHEY, CDR2 SMNVEV (reference sequence). The V segment lost 5 bases and the J segment 10 bases; nucleotides outside the gene matches: 16. This CDR3 has 15 residues. In nucleotides, the CDR3 is TGTGCCAGCAGTGAGACAGGGCCGAGCCCTAACGACCAGTACTTC. It is translated as CASSETGPSPNDQYF.

The chain links TRBV19 to TRBJ2-1, with 12 nucleotides matching TRBD2. Looked up from germline, CDR1 is LNHDA and CDR2 is SQIVND (reference sequence). Trimming at V came to 5 bases and at J to 8 bases, leaving 7 bases not matched to a gene. The CDR3 is made up of 15 amino acids. In DNA, the CDR3 is TGTGCCAGTAGTGCGTCGACTAGCGGGAGCGATGAGCAGTTCTTC. Translation: CASSASTSGSDEQFF.

The chain is built from TRBV27 and TRBJ2-3; tentatively, D is TRBD2 (6 bases). V lost 3 bases to trimming and J lost 5 bases, with 15 bases between them. The germline V gene encodes CDR1 MNHEY and CDR2 SMNVEV (reference sequence). The CDR3 runs to 15 residues. CDR3 DNA sequence: TGTGCCAGCAGTTTTAGGAGGGGAGAGGTAGATACGCAGTATTTT. Translating gives CASSFRRGEVDTQYF.

This chain connects TRBV6-4 to TRBJ1-5, with 9 bases aligning to TRBD1. This CDR3 region has 15 residues. V lost 6 bases, J lost 4 bases, and 7 bases stayed unmatched. Germline V gene lookup returns CDR1 MRHNA and CDR2 SNTAGT. CDR3 residues: CASRPLDRGNQPQHF. DNA of the CDR3: TGTGCCAGCAGACCCCTCGACAGGGGGAATCAGCCCCAGCATTTT.

The CDR3 here is CASSPPLGADTQYF. CDR3 DNA sequence: TGTGCCAGCAGCCCCCCTCTGGGGGCAGATACGCAGTATTTT. This chain links TRBV7-9 with TRBJ2-3; tentatively, D is TRBD1 or TRBD2 (5 bases each). V lost 5 bases, J lost 4 bases, and 13 bases lay in between. The CDR3 is 14 amino acids. Germline values: CDR1 SEHNR, CDR2 FQNEAQ (reference sequence). The entire variable domain, with the rest obtained from reference TRBV7-9 and TRBJ2-3, is as follows: DTGVSQNPRHKITKRGQNVTFRCDPISEHNRLYWYRQTLGQGPEFLTYFQNEAQLEKSRLLSDRFSAERPKGSFSTLEIQRTEQGDSAMYLCASSPPLGADTQYFGPGTRLTVL.

J is TRBJ2-1 and V is TRBV6-5; TRBD2 matches 7 bases. Germline lookup yields CDR1 MNHEY and CDR2 SVGAGI. The CDR3 loop spans 14 amino acids. V lost 0 bases, J lost 7 bases, and 3 bases stayed unmatched. In nucleotides, the CDR3 is TGTGCCAGCAGTTACTCGATTAGCGGGAATGAGCAGTTCTTC. As protein: CASSYSISGNEQFF.

The chain employs TRBV5-1 and TRBJ2-7; D is unclear. V was trimmed by 1 base and J by 4 bases, leaving 15 bases between them. The CDR3 extends over 15 amino acids. Germline CDR1 is SGHRS and CDR2 is YFSETQ. The CDR3 reads CASSLFTGPSYEQYF. The DNA of the CDR3 is TGCGCCAGCAGCTTGTTTACCGGGCCCTCTTACGAGCAGTACTTC.

This clone came up many times. The chain couples TRBV4-1 to TRBJ2-7; D is unresolved. The CDR3 contains 13 residues. CDR1 and CDR2 (germline): MGHRA, YSYEKL. V shed 3 bases and J shed 7 bases, with 13 bases lying between them. The CDR3 reads CASSQARELEQYF. The CDR3 bases are TGCGCCAGCAGCCAGGCACGAGAACTGGAGCAGTACTTC.

V usage is TRBV7-2 and J usage is TRBJ1-3; D is possibly TRBD1 (5 bases). This CDR3 has 18 amino acids. The germline gives CDR1 SGHTA, CDR2 FQGNSA. Trimming took off 2 bases at V and 5 bases at J, with 22 bases between the two ends. In DNA, the CDR3 is TGTGCCAGCAGCTTAAGGTCCCCACGACAGCCGGCTCGAAACACCATATATTTT. Its protein product is CASSLRSPRQPARNTIYF.